This TCR beta chain was recovered during a study of blood T cell repertoires in COVID-19. Overall study: Samples came from the United States, Italy and Spain, spanning acute and convalescent COVID-19. The cDNA or gDNA used as material had been derived from T cells, B-cell-depleted T cells, or PBMCs.

Per the original methods: Using reference gene primer amplification, nucleated cell counts were estimated. Measured with immunoSEQ multiplex PCR; TCRdb has only the in-frame clones, and not every one. The D gene and trimming were derived from the DNA, and the V and J assignments and clone size from that table. The table lists more than 100,000 clones, 70% to 85% of them singletons. Trimming at V came to 8 bases and at J to 2 bases, leaving 11 bases not matched to a gene. CDR1 SNHLY and CDR2 FYNNEI come from the germline V gene. There are 15 residues in the CDR3. The sample comprised peripheral blood. The clonotype was recovered from a woman aged 45-60 years with acute or convalescent COVID-19. The genes are TRBV2 and TRBJ1-1; 7 bases are a match to TRBD1. In DNA, the CDR3 is TGTGCCAGCGGTCAGTCCGGGACAGTTAACACTGAAGCTTTCTTT. This gives the protein CASGQSGTVNTEAFF.